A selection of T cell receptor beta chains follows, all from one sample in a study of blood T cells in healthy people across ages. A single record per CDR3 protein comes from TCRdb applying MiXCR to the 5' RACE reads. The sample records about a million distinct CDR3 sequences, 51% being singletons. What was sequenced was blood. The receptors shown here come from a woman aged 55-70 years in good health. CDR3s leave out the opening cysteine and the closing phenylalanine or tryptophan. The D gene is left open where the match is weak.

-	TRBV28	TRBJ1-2	ATFGGCGYT
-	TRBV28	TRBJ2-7	ASGTSVSNEQY
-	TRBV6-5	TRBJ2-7	ASGRSRSYEQY
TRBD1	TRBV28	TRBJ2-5	ASSQWAGGSQETQY
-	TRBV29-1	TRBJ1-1	SGRGGIGGEAF
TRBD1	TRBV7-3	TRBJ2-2	ASTEQGARTGELF
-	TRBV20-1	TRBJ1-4	SAETSTNEKLF
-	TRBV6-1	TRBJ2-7	ASSLNVHYEQY
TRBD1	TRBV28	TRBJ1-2	ASSLWGIQGAQTNYGYT
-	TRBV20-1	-	SAPRPRSRRLEQY
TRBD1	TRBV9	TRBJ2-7	ASSVTGAVYEQY
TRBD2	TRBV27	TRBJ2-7	ASSLMASGSFYEQY
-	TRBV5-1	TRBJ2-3	ASSRDGYTDTQY
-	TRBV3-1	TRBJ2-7	ASSQDLARPPYEQY
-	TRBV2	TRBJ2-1	ASSEFTEQF
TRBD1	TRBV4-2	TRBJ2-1	ASSSAGTGRYNEQF
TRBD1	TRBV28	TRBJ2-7	ASSLPPDRYLYEQY
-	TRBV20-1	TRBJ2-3	SARLPDTQY
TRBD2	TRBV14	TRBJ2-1	ASSYLPGLAGGLSYNEQF
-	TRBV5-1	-	ASSLGQAVSYEQY
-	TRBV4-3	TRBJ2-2	ASSQDGTLNTGELF
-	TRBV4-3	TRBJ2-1	ASSQDIQYNEQF
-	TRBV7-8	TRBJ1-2	ASSLAAGYGYT
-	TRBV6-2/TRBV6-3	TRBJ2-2	ASSSLGAGELF
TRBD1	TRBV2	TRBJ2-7	ASTWTGSYEQY
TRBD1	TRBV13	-	ASSYQGALCEQY
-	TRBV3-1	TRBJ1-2	VSSQTEEYLVRGYGYT
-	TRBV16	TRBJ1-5	ASSQIQGGQPQH
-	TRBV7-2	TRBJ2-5	ASSDDFAGETQY
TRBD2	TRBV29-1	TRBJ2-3	SVAPSGSTDTQY
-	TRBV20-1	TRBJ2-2	SASGNGYTGELF
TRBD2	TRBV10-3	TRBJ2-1	AISELSVYTSGSYNEQF